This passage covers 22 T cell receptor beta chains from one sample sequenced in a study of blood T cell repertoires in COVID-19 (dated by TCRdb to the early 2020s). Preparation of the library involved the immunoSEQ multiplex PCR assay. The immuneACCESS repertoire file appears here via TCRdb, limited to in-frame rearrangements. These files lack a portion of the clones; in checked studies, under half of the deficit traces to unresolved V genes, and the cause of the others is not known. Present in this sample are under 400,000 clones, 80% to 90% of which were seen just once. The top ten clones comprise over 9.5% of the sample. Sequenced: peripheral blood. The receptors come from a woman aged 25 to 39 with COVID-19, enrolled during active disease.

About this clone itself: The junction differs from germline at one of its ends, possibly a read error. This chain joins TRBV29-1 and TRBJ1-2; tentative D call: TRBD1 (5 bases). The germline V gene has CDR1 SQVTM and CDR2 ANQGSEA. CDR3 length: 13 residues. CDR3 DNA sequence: TGCAGCGGGGGCCCCGCGAGACACCATACTTCCATCTTC. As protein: CSGGPARHHTSIF.

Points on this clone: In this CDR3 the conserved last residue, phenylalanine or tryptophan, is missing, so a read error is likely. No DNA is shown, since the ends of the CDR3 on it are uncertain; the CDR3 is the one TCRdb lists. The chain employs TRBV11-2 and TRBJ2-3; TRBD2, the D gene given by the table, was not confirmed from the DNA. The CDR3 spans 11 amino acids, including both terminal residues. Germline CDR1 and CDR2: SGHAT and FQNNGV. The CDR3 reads CASSAGLPLHV.

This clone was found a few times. The CDR3 here is CSVYSTGETEAFF. The CDR3 nucleotides are TGCAGCGTCTATTCGACAGGGGAGACTGAAGCTTTCTTT. The chain recombines TRBV29-1 with TRBJ1-1, with 8 bases that match TRBD1. Trimming removed 6 bases from V and 5 bases from J; junction bases left unmatched: 8. The germline CDR1 and CDR2 sequences are SQVTM and ANQGSEA. The CDR3 runs to 13 residues.

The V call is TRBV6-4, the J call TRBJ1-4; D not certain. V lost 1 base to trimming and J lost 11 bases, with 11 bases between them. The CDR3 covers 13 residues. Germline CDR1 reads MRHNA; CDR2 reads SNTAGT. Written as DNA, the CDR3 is TGTGCCAGCAGTGACTGTGTCGCGGTCAAACTGTTTTTT. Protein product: CASSDCVAVKLFF.

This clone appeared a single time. The CDR3 spells CASSQVRGYEQYF. The CDR3 nucleotides read TGTGCCAGCAGCCAAGTCAGGGGGTACGAGCAGTACTTC. The rearrangement joins TRBV4-2 to TRBJ2-7, with 7 bases lining up with TRBD1. The CDR3 is 13 amino acids. The V gene's germline CDR1 is LGHNA and CDR2 YNFKEQ. V dropped 1 base and J dropped 4; count of bases not matched to a gene: 1.

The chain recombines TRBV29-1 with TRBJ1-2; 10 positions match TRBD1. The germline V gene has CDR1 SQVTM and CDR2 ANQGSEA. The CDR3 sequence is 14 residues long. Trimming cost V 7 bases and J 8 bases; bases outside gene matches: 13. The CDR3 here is CSGGSGTGAIGYTF. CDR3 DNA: TGCAGCGGGGGATCCGGGACAGGGGCTATCGGCTACACCTTC.

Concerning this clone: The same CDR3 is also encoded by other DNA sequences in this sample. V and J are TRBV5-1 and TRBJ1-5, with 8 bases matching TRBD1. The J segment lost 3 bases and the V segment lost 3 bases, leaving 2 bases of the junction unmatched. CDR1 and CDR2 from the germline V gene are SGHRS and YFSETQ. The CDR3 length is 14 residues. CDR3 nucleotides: TGCGCCAGCAGCTCGGGACAGGTCAATCAGCCCCAGCATTTT. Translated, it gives CASSSGQVNQPQHF.

The CDR3 loop reads CASSNKDRVTNIQYF. CDR3 in DNA: TGTGCCAGCTCCAACAAGGACAGGGTGACTAACATTCAGTACTTC. The chain carries TRBV18 and TRBJ2-4, with 8 positions matching TRBD1. CDR1 and CDR2 (germline): KGHSH, LQKENI. V was clipped by 6 bases and J by 7 bases; unmatched bases: 11. CDR3 length equals 15 residues.

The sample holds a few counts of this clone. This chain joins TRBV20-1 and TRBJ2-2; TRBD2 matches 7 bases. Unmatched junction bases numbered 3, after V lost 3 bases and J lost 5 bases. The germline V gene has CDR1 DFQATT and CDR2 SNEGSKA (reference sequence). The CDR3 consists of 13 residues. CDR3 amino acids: CSASSSGTGELFF. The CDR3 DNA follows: TGCAGTGCTAGTTCTAGCGGTACCGGGGAGCTGTTTTTT.

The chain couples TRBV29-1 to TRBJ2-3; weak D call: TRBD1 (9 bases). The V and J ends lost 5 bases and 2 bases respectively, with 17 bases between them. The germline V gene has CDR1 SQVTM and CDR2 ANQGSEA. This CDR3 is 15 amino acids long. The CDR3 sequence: CSVRGGTGSTDTQYF. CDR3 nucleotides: TGCAGCGTTCGGGGGGGGACAGGGTCCACAGATACGCAGTATTTT.

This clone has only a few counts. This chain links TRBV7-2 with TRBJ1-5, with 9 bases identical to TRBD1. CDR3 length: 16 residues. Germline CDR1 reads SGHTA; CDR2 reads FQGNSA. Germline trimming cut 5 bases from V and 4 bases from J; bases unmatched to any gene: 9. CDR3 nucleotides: TGTGCCAGCAGCCATCCCGGGACAGGGTTTAATCAGCCCCAGCATTTT. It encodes CASSHPGTGFNQPQHF.

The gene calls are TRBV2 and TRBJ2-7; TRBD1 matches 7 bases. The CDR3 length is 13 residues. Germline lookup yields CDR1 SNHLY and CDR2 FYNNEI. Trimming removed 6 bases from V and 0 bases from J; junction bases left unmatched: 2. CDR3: CASRGTVSYEQYF. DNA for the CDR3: TGTGCCAGCAGGGGGACAGTCTCCTACGAGCAGTACTTC. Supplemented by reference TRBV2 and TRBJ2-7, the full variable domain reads EPEVTQTPSHQVTQMGQEVILRCVPISNHLYFYWYRQILGQKVEFLVSFYNNEISEKSEIFDDQFSVERPDGSNFTLKIRSTKLEDSAMYFCASRGTVSYEQYFGPGTRLTVT.

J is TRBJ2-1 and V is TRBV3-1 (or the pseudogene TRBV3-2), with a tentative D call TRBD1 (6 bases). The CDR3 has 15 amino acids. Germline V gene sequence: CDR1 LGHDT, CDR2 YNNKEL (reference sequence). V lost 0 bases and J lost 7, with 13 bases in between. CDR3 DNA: TGTGCCAGCAGCCAAGATCTTGTGGACAGTAATGAGCAGTTCTTC. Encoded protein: CASSQDLVDSNEQFF.

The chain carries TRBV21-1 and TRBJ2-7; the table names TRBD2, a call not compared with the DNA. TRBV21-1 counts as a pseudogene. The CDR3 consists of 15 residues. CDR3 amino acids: CATLGTSGRRWEQYF. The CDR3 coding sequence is TGTGCCACTTTAGGGACTAGCGGGAGACGGTGGGAGCAGTACTTC.

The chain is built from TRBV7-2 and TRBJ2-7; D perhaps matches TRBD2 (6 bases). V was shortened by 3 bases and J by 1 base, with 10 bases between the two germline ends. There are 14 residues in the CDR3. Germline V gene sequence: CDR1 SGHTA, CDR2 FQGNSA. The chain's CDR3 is CASSFGGMSYEQYF. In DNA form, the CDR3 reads TGTGCCAGCAGCTTCGGCGGGATGTCCTACGAGCAGTACTTC.

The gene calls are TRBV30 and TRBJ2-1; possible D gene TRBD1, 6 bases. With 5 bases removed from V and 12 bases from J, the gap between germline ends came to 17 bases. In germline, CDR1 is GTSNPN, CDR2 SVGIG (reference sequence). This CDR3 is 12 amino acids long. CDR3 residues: CAWGPGARGQFF. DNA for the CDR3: TGTGCCTGGGGCCCAGGGGCCAGGGGGCAGTTCTTC.

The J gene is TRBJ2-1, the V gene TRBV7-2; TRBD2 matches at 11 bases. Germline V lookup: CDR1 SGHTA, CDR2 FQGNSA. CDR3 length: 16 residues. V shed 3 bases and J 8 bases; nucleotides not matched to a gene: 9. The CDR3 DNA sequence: TGTGCCAGCAGCTTGGACGGACTAGCGGGTACCGATGAGCAGTTCTTC. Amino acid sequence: CASSLDGLAGTDEQFF.

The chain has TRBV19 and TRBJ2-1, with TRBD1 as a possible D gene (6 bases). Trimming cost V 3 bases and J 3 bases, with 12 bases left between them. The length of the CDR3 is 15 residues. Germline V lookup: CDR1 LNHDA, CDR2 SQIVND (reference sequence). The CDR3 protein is CASSMGATGYNEQFF. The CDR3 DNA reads TGTGCCAGTAGTATGGGGGCAACAGGCTACAATGAGCAGTTCTTC.

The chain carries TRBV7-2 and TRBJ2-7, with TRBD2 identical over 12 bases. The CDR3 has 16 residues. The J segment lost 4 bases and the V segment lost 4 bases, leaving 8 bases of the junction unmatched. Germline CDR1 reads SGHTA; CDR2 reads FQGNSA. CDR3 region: CASSSAGLAGGYEQYF. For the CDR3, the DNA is TGTGCCAGCAGCTCTGCGGGACTAGCGGGTGGTTACGAGCAGTACTTC.

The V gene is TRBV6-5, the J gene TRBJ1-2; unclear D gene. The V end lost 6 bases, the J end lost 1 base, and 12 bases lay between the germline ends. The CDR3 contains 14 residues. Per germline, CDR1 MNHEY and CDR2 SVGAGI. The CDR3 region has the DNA TGTGCCAGCAGCACTAGAAGAAGTAACTATGGCTACACCTTC. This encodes CASSTRRSNYGYTF.

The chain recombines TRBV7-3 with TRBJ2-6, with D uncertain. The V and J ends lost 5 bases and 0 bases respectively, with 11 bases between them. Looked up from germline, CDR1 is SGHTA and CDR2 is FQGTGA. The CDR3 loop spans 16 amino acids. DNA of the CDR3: TGTGCCAGCAGCCCCCGGTGGAGCTCTGGGGCCAACGTCCTGACTTTC. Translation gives CASSPRWSSGANVLTF.

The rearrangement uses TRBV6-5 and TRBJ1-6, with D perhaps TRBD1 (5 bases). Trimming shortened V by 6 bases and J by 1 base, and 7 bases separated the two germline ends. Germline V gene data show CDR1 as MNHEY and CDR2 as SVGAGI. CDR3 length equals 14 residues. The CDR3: CASREGSYNSPLHF. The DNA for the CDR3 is TGTGCCAGCAGGGAGGGGTCCTATAATTCACCCCTCCACTTT.